Below are 2 T cell receptor beta chains sequenced from a single sample in a study of shared clonotypes between healthy human individuals (TCRdb year 2020). The library was obtained by the immunoSEQ multiplex PCR assay. The table comes from immuneACCESS by way of TCRdb, which keeps in-frame sequences with V and J called. Part of the clones is missing from these tables; in studies checked, under half for an unresolved V gene and the rest for unknown reasons. This sample is represented by approximately 2.5 million clones; around nine tenths of them were singletons. The ten largest clones take up about 0.13% of the sample. What was sequenced was naive CD4+ T cells sorted from blood. In the paper's terms, the cell subset or site label means: CD45RA+ positively selected. The receptor set was obtained from a man aged 18 to 30 in good health.

The chain joins TRBV27 to TRBJ2-2; 8 bases fit TRBD1. The junction had 12 bases not matched to a gene; V was cut back by 7 bases and J by 2 bases. CDR3 length: 17 residues. Germline CDR1 and CDR2: MNHEY and SMNVEV (reference sequence). CDR3 sequence (DNA): TGTGCCAGCACCCAGGACAGGGTGGTTTTAAACACCGGGGAGCTGTTTTTT. As protein: CASTQDRVVLNTGELFF.

This clone was counted a single time. This chain uses TRBV2 with TRBJ2-7; tentative D call: TRBD1 (7 bases). Germline CDR1 SNHLY, CDR2 FYNNEI. The CDR3 is made up of 14 amino acids. The V and J ends lost 6 bases and 7 bases respectively, with 19 bases between them. The chain's CDR3 is CASRSQGGVGEQYF. DNA for the CDR3: TGTGCCAGCAGATCTCAGGGGGGAGTGGGGGAGCAGTACTTC.